This T cell receptor beta chain was profiled in a study of cytomegalovirus exposure and HLA in healthy donors. Study-level information: It was reported in a later analysis that the same platform had been used for the approximately 110 validation repertoires as for the approximately 730 first-cohort repertoires.

The repertoire was sequenced with immunoSEQ multiplex PCR; TCRdb's copy has only in-frame clones and lacks some. This table holds about 74,000 clones, 94% found once. The CDR3 contains 17 residues. The germline gives CDR1 SGHTA, CDR2 FQGNSA. Trimming shortened V by 5 bases and J by 2 bases, and 20 bases separated the two germline ends. Sequencing used PBMCs. The sequence was collected from a woman younger than 35 in good health and CMV-seropositive. The chain links TRBV7-2 to TRBJ2-3, with TRBD2 as a possible D gene (7 bases). CDR3 in amino acids: CASSKGFGGLTTDTQYF. The CDR3 DNA reads as TGTGCCAGCAGCAAGGGATTCGGGGGGCTTACCACAGATACGCAGTATTTT.